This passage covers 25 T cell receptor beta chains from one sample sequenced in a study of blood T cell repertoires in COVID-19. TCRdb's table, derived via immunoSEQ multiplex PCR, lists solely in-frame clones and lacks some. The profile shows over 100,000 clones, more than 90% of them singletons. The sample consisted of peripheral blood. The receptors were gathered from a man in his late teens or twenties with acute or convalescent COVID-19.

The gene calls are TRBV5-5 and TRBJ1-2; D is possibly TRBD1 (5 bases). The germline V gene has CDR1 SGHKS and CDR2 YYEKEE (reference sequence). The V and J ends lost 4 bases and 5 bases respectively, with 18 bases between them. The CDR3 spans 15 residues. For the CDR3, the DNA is TGTGCCAGCAGCCCCACAGGAACGCCACGTTATGGCTACACCTTC. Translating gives CASSPTGTPRYGYTF.

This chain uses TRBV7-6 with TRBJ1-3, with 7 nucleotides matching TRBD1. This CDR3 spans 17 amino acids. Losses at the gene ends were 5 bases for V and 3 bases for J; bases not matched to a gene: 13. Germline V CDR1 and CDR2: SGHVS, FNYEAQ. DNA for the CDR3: TGTGCCAGCAGCGAGGAATACAGGGGTGTAGGTGGAAACACCATATATTTT. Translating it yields CASSEEYRGVGGNTIYF.

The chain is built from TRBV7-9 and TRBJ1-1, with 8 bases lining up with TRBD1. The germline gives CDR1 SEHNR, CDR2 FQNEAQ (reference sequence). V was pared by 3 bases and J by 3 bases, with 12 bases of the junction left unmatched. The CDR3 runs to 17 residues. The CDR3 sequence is CASSFFMGRGPDTEAFF. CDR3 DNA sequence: TGTGCCAGCAGCTTCTTTATGGGCAGGGGGCCTGACACTGAAGCTTTCTTT.

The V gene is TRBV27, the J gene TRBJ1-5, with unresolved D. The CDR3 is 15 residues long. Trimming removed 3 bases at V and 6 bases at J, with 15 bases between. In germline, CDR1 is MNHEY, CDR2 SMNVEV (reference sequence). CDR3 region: CASSFGGSGLQPQHF. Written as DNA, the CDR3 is TGTGCCAGCAGTTTTGGAGGGTCTGGGCTTCAGCCCCAGCATTTT.

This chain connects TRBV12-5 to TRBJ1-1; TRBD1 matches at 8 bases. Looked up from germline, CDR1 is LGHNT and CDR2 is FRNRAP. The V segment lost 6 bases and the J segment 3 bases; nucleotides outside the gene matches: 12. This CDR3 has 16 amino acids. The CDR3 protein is CASGPPDRAFDTEAFF. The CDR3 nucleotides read TGTGCTAGTGGACCCCCGGACAGGGCGTTCGACACTGAAGCTTTCTTT.

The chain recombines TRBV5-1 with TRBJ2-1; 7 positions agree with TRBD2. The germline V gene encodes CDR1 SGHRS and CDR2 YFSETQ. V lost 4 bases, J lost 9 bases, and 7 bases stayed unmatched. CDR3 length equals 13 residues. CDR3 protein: CASSPRWEGEQFF. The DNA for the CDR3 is TGCGCCAGCAGCCCCCGATGGGAGGGTGAGCAGTTCTTC.

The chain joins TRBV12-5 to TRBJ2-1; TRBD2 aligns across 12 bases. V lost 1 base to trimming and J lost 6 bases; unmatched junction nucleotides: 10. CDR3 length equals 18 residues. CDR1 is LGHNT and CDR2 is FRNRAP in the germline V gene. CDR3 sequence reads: CASGLAEKTSGGSNEQFF. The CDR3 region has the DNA TGTGCTAGTGGTTTGGCGGAAAAGACTAGCGGGGGATCCAATGAGCAGTTCTTC.

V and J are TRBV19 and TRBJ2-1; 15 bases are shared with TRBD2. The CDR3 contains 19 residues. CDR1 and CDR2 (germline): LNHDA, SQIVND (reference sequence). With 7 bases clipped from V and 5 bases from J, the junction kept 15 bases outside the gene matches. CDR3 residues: CASTPAPGTSGRLNNEQFF. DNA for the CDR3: TGTGCCAGTACCCCTGCCCCCGGGACTAGCGGGAGGCTAAACAATGAGCAGTTCTTC.

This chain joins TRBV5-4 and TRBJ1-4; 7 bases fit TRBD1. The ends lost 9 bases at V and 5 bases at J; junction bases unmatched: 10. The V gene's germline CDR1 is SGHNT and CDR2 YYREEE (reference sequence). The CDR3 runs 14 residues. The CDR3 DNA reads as TGTGCCACCTTAAATCCGGGACAGAATGAAAAACTGTTTTTT. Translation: CATLNPGQNEKLFF. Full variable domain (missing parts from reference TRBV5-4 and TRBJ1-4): ETGVTQSPTHLIKTRGQQVTLRCSSQSGHNTVSWYQQALGQGPQFIFQYYREEENGRGNFPPRFSGLQFPNYSSELNVNALELDDSALYLCATLNPGQNEKLFFGSGTQLSVL.

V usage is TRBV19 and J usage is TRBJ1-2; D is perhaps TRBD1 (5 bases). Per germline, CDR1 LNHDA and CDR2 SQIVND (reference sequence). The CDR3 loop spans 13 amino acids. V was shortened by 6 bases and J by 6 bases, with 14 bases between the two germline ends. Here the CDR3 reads CASSVTGEDGYTF. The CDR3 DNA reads TGTGCCAGTAGCGTTACGGGGGAAGATGGCTACACCTTC.

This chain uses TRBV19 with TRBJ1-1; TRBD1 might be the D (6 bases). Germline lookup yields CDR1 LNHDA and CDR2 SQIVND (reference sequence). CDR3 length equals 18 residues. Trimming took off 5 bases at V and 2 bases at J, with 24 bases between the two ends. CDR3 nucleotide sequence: TGTGCCAGTAGTCAGTTTACATGGACAGACTCGGAAAACACTGAAGCTTTCTTT. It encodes CASSQFTWTDSENTEAFF.

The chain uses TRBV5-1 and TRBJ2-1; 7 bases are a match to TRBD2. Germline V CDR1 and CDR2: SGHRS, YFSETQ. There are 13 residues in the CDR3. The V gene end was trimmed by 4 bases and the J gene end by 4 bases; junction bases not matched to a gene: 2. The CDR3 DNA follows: TGCGCCAGCAGCGCGGGGGATTACAATGAGCAGTTCTTC. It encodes CASSAGDYNEQFF.

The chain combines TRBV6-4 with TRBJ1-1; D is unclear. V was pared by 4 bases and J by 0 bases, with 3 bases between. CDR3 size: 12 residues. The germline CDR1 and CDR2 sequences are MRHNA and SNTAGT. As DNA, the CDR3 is TGTGCCAGCAGTGGCGTGAACACTGAAGCTTTCTTT. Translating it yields CASSGVNTEAFF.

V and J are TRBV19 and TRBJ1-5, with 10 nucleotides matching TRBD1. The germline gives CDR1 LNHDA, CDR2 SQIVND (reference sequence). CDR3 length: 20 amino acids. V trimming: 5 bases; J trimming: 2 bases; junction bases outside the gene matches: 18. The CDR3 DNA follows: TGTGCCAGTAGTGATCCTGCCGGGACAGGGGCTGTTGGAGGCAATCAGCCCCAGCATTTT. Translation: CASSDPAGTGAVGGNQPQHF.

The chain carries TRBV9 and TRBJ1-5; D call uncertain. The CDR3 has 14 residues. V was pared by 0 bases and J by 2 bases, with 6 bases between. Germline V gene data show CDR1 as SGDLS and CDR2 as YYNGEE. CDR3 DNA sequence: TGTGCCAGCAGCGTAGGGTCGGGCAATCAGCCCCAGCATTTT. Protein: CASSVGSGNQPQHF.

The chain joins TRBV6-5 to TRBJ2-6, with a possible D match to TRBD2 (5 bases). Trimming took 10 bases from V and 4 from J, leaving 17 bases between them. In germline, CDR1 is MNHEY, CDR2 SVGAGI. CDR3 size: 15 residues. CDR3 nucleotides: TGTGCCACCATGGCGGACGGACTGGGGGCCAACGTCCTGACTTTC. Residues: CATMADGLGANVLTF.

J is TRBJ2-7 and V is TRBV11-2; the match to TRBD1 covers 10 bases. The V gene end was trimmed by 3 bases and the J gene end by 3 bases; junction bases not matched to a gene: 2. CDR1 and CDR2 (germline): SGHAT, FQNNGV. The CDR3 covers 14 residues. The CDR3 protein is CASSFGQGVYEQYF. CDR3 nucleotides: TGTGCCAGCAGCTTTGGACAGGGGGTCTACGAGCAGTACTTC.

Here the CDR3 reads CASSLDLGSFRAEAFF. As DNA, the CDR3 is TGTGCCAGCAGCTTAGATCTGGGTTCCTTTCGGGCTGAAGCTTTCTTT. V is TRBV11-2 and J is TRBJ1-1; D uncertain. The CDR3 consists of 16 residues. Germline lookup yields CDR1 SGHAT and CDR2 FQNNGV. V gave up 0 bases and J gave up 6 bases, with 17 bases separating them.

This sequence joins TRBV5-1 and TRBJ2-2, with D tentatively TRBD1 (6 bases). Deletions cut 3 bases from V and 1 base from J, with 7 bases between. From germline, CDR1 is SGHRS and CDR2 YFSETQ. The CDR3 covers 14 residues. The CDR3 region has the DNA TGCGCCAGCAGCTCGGGACAGAACACCGGGGAGCTGTTTTTT. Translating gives CASSSGQNTGELFF.

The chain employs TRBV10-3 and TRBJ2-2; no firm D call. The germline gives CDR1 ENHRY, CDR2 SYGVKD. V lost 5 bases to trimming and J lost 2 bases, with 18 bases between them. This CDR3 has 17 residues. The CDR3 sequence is CAISSNGVTLNTGELFF. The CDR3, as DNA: TGTGCCATCAGTTCCAACGGAGTTACACTTAACACCGGGGAGCTGTTTTTT.

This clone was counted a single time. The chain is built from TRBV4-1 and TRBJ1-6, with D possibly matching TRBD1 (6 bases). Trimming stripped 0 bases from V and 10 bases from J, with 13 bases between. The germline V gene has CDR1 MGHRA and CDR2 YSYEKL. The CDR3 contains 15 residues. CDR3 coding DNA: TGCGCCAGCAGCCAAGATCCAGGGGAAGGCTCACCCCTCCACTTT. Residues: CASSQDPGEGSPLHF.

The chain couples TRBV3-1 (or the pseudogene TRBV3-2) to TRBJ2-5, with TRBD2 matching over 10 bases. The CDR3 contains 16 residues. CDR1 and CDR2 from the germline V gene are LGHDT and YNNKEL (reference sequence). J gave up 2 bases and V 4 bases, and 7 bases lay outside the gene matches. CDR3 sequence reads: CASSLSSGSGQETQYF. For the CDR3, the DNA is TGTGCCAGCAGCCTCTCTAGCGGGAGTGGTCAAGAGACCCAGTACTTC.

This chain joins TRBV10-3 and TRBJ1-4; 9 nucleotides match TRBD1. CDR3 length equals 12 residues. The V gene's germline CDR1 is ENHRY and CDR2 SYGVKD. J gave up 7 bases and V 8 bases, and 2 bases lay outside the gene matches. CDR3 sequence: CAIGTGREKLFF. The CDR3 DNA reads TGTGCCATCGGGACAGGGCGTGAAAAACTGTTTTTT.

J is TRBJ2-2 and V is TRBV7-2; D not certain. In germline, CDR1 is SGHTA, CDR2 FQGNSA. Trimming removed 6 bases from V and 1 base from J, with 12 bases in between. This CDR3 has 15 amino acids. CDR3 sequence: CASSPEAMNTGELFF. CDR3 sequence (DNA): TGTGCCAGCAGTCCTGAAGCTATGAACACCGGGGAGCTGTTTTTT. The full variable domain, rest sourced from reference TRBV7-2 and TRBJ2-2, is GAGVSQSPSNKVTEKGKDVELRCDPISGHTALYWYRQSLGQGLEFLIYFQGNSAPDKSGLPSDRFSAERTGGSVSTLTIQRTQQEDSAVYLCASSPEAMNTGELFFGEGSRLTVL.

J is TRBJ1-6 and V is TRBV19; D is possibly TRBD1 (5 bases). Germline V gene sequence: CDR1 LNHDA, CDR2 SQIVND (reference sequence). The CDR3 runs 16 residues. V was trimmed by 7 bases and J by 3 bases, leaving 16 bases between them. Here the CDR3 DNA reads TGTGCCAGTACCCCAGAACAGGCTCGCTATAATTCACCCCTCCACTTT. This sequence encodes CASTPEQARYNSPLHF.